This note documents a single TCR beta chain sequence. What it recognizes is unknown. Combining a sample-barcoded 5' primer with a J-beta primer mix, a second PCR ran for about 7 to 11 cycles. TCRdb re-analysed the 5' RACE reads in MiXCR, keeping a single row per CDR3 protein. There are fewer than 900,000 distinct CDR3 sequences in the sample; 30% to 45% occur only once, and roughly 13% lies in the top ten. The sample belongs to a study of blood T cells in healthy people across ages. In the study overall: Every two T cells gave about one barcoded beta molecule via template switching.

The CDR3 is 19 residues long. Germline V gives CDR1 MNHEY, CDR2 SVGAGI. With 2 bases clipped from V and 2 bases from J, the junction kept 16 bases outside the gene matches. General study points: Age showed a roughly linear inverse relationship with TCR beta diversity per million T cells.

Each donor's blood draw was roughly 10 milliliters of peripheral blood. The clonotype originates from a man aged 18-30 years in good health. Sequencing used blood. The chain is built from TRBV6-5 and TRBJ2-7; 9 bases are shared with TRBD1. CDR3 in amino acids: CASSYATGGAYLHPYEQYF. In DNA form, the CDR3 reads TGTGCCAGCAGTTACGCGACAGGGGGTGCCTATCTCCATCCCTACGAGCAGTACTTC.